These 17 T cell receptor beta chains originate from one sample sequenced in a study of blood T cell repertoires in COVID-19. Measured with immunoSEQ multiplex PCR; TCRdb has only the in-frame clones, and not every one. The sample carries about 300,000 clones, about nine tenths recorded once. The sequenced sample consisted of PBMCs or T cells enriched from blood (not recorded which). The receptors shown here come from a man in his sixties who had recovered from COVID-19.

With regard to this clone: The same CDR3 arises from other DNA sequences in this sample as well. This sequence joins TRBV5-1 and TRBJ1-1; 11 positions agree with TRBD1. CDR1 SGHRS and CDR2 YFSETQ come from the germline V gene. This CDR3 has 15 amino acids. Trimming removed 1 base from V and 4 bases from J; junction bases left unmatched: 3. CDR3 sequence (DNA): TGCGCCAGCAGCTTGATTGGACAGGGGGCCACTGAAGCTTTCTTT. Amino acid sequence: CASSLIGQGATEAFF.

The chain has TRBV2 and TRBJ1-4; TRBD1 aligns across 11 bases. CDR1 is SNHLY and CDR2 is FYNNEI in the germline V gene. The CDR3 is 14 residues long. V shed 7 bases, J shed 5 bases, and the junction held 3 bases outside the gene matches. This CDR3 is CASKGTGGNEKLFF. DNA for the CDR3: TGTGCCAGCAAAGGGACAGGGGGAAATGAAAAACTGTTTTTT.

As regards this clone: The sample has other DNA sequences that encode this CDR3 too. This chain joins TRBV9 and TRBJ2-7; 10 bases map to TRBD1. After removal of 0 bases from V and 2 bases from J, the junction contained 2 bases not matched to a gene. This CDR3 is built from 15 residues. Germline values: CDR1 SGDLS, CDR2 YYNGEE. For the CDR3, the DNA is TGTGCCAGCAGCGTAGCCGGGACAGGGGCCTACGAGCAGTACTTC. As protein: CASSVAGTGAYEQYF. Complete variable domain (other parts from reference TRBV9 and TRBJ2-7): DSGVTQTPKHLITATGQRVTLRCSPRSGDLSVYWYQQSLDQGLQFLIQYYNGEERAKGNILERFSAQQFPDLHSELNLSSLELGDSALYFCASSVAGTGAYEQYFGPGTRLTVT.

The chain uses TRBV5-1 and TRBJ2-5; the match to TRBD2 covers 8 bases. Germline values: CDR1 SGHRS, CDR2 YFSETQ. The CDR3 length is 15 residues. J lost 2 bases, V lost 3 bases, and 6 bases had no gene match. The CDR3 reads CASSSVAGLQETQYF. CDR3 bases: TGCGCCAGCAGCTCTGTAGCGGGACTTCAAGAGACCCAGTACTTC.

The chain has TRBV24-1 and TRBJ1-1, with a tentative D call TRBD1 (5 bases). V was shortened by 6 bases and J by 5 bases, with 12 bases between the two germline ends. The CDR3 is 13 residues long. Germline CDR1 reads KGHDR; CDR2 reads SFDVKD. The CDR3 loop is CATSQGSSTEAFF. In DNA, the CDR3 is TGTGCCACCAGTCAGGGTTCGTCGACTGAAGCTTTCTTT.

The V call is TRBV5-1, the J call TRBJ2-1, with 7 positions matching TRBD2. The ends lost 4 bases at V and 5 bases at J; junction bases unmatched: 12. Per germline, CDR1 SGHRS and CDR2 YFSETQ. The CDR3 contains 16 residues. CDR3 loop: CASSTATSAPNNEQFF. The CDR3, as DNA: TGCGCCAGCAGCACCGCTACTAGCGCGCCTAACAATGAGCAGTTCTTC.

J is TRBJ2-1 and V is TRBV2; TRBD1 is a possible D gene (5 bases). Per the germline V gene, CDR1 is SNHLY and CDR2 is FYNNEI. This CDR3 is 13 amino acids long. Trimming left V 3 bases short and J 6 bases short, with 9 bases between. The CDR3 sequence: CASSDRQFNEQFF. DNA for the CDR3: TGTGCCAGCAGTGACCGACAGTTCAATGAGCAGTTCTTC.

The gene calls are TRBV6-5 and TRBJ2-3; 7 positions match TRBD1. The CDR3 totals 15 residues. Germline loops: CDR1 MNHEY, CDR2 SVGAGI. The trim removed 2 bases at V and 0 bases at J, leaving 2 bases unmatched. CDR3 loop: CASSYGTESTDTQYF. The CDR3 coding sequence is TGTGCCAGCAGTTACGGGACAGAGAGCACAGATACGCAGTATTTT.

This chain joins TRBV3-1 (or the pseudogene TRBV3-2) and TRBJ2-1, with 11 bases that match TRBD2. CDR3 length: 16 residues. J lost 6 bases, V lost 4 bases, and 8 bases had no gene match. Germline CDR1 reads LGHDT; CDR2 reads YNNKEL (reference sequence). In DNA form, the CDR3 reads TGTGCCAGCAGCCCCTATTTAGCGGGAGGGGCCAATGAGCAGTTCTTC. Residues: CASSPYLAGGANEQFF.

This chain uses TRBV2 with TRBJ1-1, with 9 bases matching TRBD1. V was pared by 6 bases and J by 5 bases, with 7 bases of the junction left unmatched. The germline V gene encodes CDR1 SNHLY and CDR2 FYNNEI. This CDR3 has 14 amino acids. CDR3 amino acids: CASSLDRGETEAFF. The CDR3, as DNA: TGTGCCAGCAGCCTTGACAGGGGGGAAACTGAAGCTTTCTTT. The complete variable domain, with remaining parts taken from reference TRBV2 and TRBJ1-1, reads EPEVTQTPSHQVTQMGQEVILRCVPISNHLYFYWYRQILGQKVEFLVSFYNNEISEKSEIFDDQFSVERPDGSNFTLKIRSTKLEDSAMYFCASSLDRGETEAFFGQGTRLTVV.

The chain combines TRBV6-5 with TRBJ2-1, with D possibly TRBD2 on 6 matching bases. This CDR3 has 16 amino acids. CDR1 MNHEY and CDR2 SVGAGI come from the germline V gene. Trimming took off 2 bases at V and 4 bases at J, with 15 bases between the two ends. The CDR3 region is CASSYEGGGTYNEQFF. The CDR3 DNA follows: TGTGCCAGCAGTTACGAGGGAGGAGGGACTTACAATGAGCAGTTCTTC.

This clone appeared a single time. The chain is built from TRBV19 and TRBJ1-5, with 7 positions matching TRBD1. This CDR3 spans 15 amino acids. V was pared by 3 bases and J by 6 bases, with 8 bases of the junction left unmatched. From germline, CDR1 is LNHDA and CDR2 SQIVND (reference sequence). The CDR3 DNA sequence: TGTGCCAGTAGTATCTTCTCGACAGGGCCTCAGCCCCAGCATTTT. Encoded protein: CASSIFSTGPQPQHF.

This chain uses TRBV24-1 with TRBJ2-2; tentative D call: TRBD2 (5 bases). Trimming removed 4 bases from V and 7 bases from J, with 12 bases in between. The germline V gene has CDR1 KGHDR and CDR2 SFDVKD. This CDR3 contains 14 residues. The CDR3 DNA reads TGTGCCACCAGTGACCCCGCGGGTCGCGGGGAGCTGTTTTTT. This sequence encodes CATSDPAGRGELFF.

The chain uses TRBV7-2 and TRBJ1-5; no clear D gene. In germline, CDR1 is SGHTA, CDR2 FQGNSA. With 5 bases removed from V and 7 bases from J, the gap between germline ends came to 12 bases. CDR3 length equals 13 residues. CDR3 protein: CASSPRGGQPQHF. CDR3 bases: TGTGCCAGCAGCCCCCGCGGTGGGCAGCCCCAGCATTTT.

V usage is TRBV10-2 and J usage is TRBJ2-1; maybe TRBD1 (7 bases). CDR1 and CDR2 (germline): WSHSY, SAAADI. This CDR3 has 14 amino acids. V was cut by 5 bases and J by 5 bases, with 13 bases left in between. CDR3 nucleotides: TGCGCCAGCAGTCCTGACAGGGAGGACAATGAGCAGTTCTTC. It translates to CASSPDREDNEQFF.

The genes are TRBV4-2 and TRBJ2-2; D remains ambiguous. The germline gives CDR1 LGHNA, CDR2 YNFKEQ. The CDR3 sequence is 14 residues long. Trimming took 1 base from V and 3 from J, leaving 6 bases between them. The CDR3 region is CASSQGSDTGELFF. For the CDR3, the DNA is TGTGCCAGCAGCCAAGGCAGCGACACCGGGGAGCTGTTTTTT.

The chain links TRBV19 to TRBJ2-1; 9 bases line up with TRBD2. The CDR3 contains 18 residues. V shed 6 bases, J shed 5 bases, and the junction held 17 bases outside the gene matches. The V gene's germline CDR1 is LNHDA and CDR2 SQIVND (reference sequence). In DNA form, the CDR3 reads TGTGCCAGTAGCTCTACAGTTCCGGGACTAGCCACTAACAATGAGCAGTTCTTC. Translation gives CASSSTVPGLATNNEQFF. The complete variable domain, with remaining parts taken from reference TRBV19 and TRBJ2-1, reads DGGITQSPKYLFRKEGQNVTLSCEQNLNHDAMYWYRQDPGQGLRLIYYSQIVNDFQKGDIAEGYSVSREKKESFPLTVTSAQKNPTAFYLCASSSTVPGLATNNEQFFGPGTRLTVL.